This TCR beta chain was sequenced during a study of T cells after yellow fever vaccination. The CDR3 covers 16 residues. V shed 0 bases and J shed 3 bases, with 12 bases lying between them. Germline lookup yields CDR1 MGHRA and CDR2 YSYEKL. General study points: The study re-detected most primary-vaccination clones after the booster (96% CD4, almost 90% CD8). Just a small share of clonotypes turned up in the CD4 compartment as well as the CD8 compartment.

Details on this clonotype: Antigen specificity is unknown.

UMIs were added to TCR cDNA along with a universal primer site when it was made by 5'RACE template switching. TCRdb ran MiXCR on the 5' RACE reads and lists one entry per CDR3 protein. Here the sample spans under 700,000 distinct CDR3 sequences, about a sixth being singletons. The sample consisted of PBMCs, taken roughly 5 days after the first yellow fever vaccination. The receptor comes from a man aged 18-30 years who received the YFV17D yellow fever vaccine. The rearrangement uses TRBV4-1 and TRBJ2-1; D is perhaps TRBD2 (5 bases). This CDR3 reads CASSQERVILYNEQFF. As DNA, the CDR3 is TGCGCCAGCAGCCAAGAGAGGGTCATCCTCTACAATGAGCAGTTCTTC.